This note documents a single TCR beta chain sequence. What antigen it recognizes has not been identified. Base qualities were left out, and no much larger clone turns up one base away. The immunoSEQ Assay, a bias-controlled multiplex PCR, was used to amplify TCRbeta CDR3 regions from genomic DNA. The original pipeline was this. The number of nucleated cells in each sample was estimated from the amplification of reference gene primers within the assay. Sequence reads were collapsed and filtered to measure the absolute abundance of every unique TCRbeta CDR3 rearrangement. For each sample, productive Simpson clonality was calculated as the square root of Simpson's diversity index across productive rearrangements. TCRdb limited this immuneACCESS table to in-frame rearrangements with V and J called. A share of clones is missing; checked studies link under half to unresolved V genes, and the rest is unexplained. The V and J calls and clone size were taken over from that table, and D and trimming were inferred from the DNA. This sample holds about 300,000 clones; around 90% were observed only once. The ten largest clones represent less than 6% of the sample.

Participants in the prospective study were aged roughly 18 to 90 years, lived in 20 to 25 United States geographic areas, and enrolled through a virtual design. To assign participants to cohorts, the prospective study relied on clinical history that participants themselves reported in a screening survey and a study questionnaire. ImmuneRACE Cohort 3 recovered participants were defined by two consecutive negative NP/OP PCR tests, healthcare professional clearance, or symptom resolution. In the prospective study, mobile phlebotomists collected whole blood, serum and a nasopharyngeal or oropharyngeal swab from each participant. Additional blood draws and questionnaires over an approximately 2-month period could optionally be provided by prospective study participants. Prospective study blood samples were shipped either frozen or at room temperature before DNA extraction. These data come from a study of blood T cell repertoires in COVID-19 (dated by TCRdb to between 2020 and 2021). Turning to the overall study: Collaborator samples came from the United States, Italy and Spain and covered acute and convalescent phases of COVID-19. Where HLA class I and class II types were available, the types were taken from metadata supplied by the sample provider, not from assay-based typing. The sample metadata nearly always contained a de-identified subject ID, COVID-19 status, age in years and sex. The samples were drawn from the first 160 participants of the ongoing ImmuneRACE study and from over a thousand subjects provided by 6 global collaborators. The repertoires were released in a freely available public database intended as a resource for research on the immune response to SARS-CoV-2. Subjects who had been exposed to COVID-19, were actively infected with it, or had recovered from it provided the deeply sampled blood TCRbeta repertoires that made up the dataset. The material from the prospective study consisted of cDNA or gDNA derived from T cells, B-cell-depleted T cells, or PBMCs.

Points the paper makes about the study in general: How much clinical and demographic metadata was included differed by source and by participant, and the metadata was provided uncurated.

The source is a woman aged 25 to 45 who had recovered from COVID-19. The sequenced material came from PBMCs or T cells enriched from blood (not recorded which).

The CDR3 amino acid sequence is: CASSWGVSNTGELFF. The DNA sequence is as follows: TGTGCCAGCAGCTGGGGAGTTTCGAACACCGGGGAGCTGTTTTTT. The chain is encoded by TRBV7-2 joined to TRBJ2-2; the best D guess is TRBD2, with 5 bases matching. From its cysteine to its phenylalanine, the CDR3 spans 15 amino acids. The only DNA kept is the CDR3, 45 bases in frame from the first base. CDR1 and CDR2, per the germline V gene, are SGHTA and FQGNSA. V is cut by 4 bases and J by 0 bases, and the space between the germline ends is 9 bases.